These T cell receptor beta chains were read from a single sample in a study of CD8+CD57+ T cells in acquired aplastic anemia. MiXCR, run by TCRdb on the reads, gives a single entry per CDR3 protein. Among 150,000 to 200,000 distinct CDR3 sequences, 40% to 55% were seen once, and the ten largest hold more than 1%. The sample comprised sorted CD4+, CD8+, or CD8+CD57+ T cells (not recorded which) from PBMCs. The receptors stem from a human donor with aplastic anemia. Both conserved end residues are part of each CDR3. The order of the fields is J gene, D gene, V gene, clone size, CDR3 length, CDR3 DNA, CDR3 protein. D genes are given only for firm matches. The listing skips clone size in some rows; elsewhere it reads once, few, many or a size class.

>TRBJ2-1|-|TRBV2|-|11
TGTGCCAGCAGTAAGGAGATGGAGCAGTTCTTC
CASSKEMEQFF
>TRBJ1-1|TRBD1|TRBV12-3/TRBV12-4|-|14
TGTGCCAGCAGGACAGGGGATTCAGTGACTGAAGCTTTCTTT
CASRTGDSVTEAFF
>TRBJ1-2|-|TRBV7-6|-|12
TGTGCCAGCAGCTATGGACTGGGTGGCTACACCTTC
CASSYGLGGYTF
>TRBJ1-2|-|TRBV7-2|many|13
TGTGCCAGCAGCTTTGCCAGGTCGGATGGCTACACCTTC
CASSFARSDGYTF
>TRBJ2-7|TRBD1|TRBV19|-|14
TGTGCCAGTAGTCTCCGGGACAGAGACTACGAGCAGTACTTC
CASSLRDRDYEQYF
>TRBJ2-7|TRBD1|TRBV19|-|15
TGTGCCAGTAGCTCTCAGGCAGGGGGAACCTACGAGCAGTACTTC
CASSSQAGGTYEQYF
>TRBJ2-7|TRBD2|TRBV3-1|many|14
TGTGCCAGCAGCCAAGGACTAGCGGGTTACGAGCAGTACTTC
CASSQGLAGYEQYF
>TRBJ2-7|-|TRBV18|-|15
TGTGCCAGCTCGCCCGGGATTTTCCCCGCCTACGAGCAGTACTTC
CASSPGIFPAYEQYF
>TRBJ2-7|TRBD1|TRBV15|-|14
TGTGCCACCAGCACCGGACAGGGACCCTACGAGCAGTACTTC
CATSTGQGPYEQYF
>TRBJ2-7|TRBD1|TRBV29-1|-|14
TGCAGCGTTGTTGACCGGGACAGAGCGTACGAGCAGTACTTC
CSVVDRDRAYEQYF
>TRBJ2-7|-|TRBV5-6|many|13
TGTGCCAGCAGCTTCCCGCGAACCTACGAGCAGTACTTC
CASSFPRTYEQYF
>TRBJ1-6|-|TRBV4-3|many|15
TGCGCCAGCAGCCAAGAAGTCAGTTATAATTCACCCCTCCACTTT
CASSQEVSYNSPLHF
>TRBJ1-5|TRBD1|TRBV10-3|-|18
TGTGCCATCAGTGACCGGGACAGAAGGAATCCCTATTATCAGCCCCAGCATTTT
CAISDRDRRNPYYQPQHF
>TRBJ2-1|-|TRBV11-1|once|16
TGTGCCAGCAGCCTACTTAGGGGTCAACAGGGCAATGAGCAGTTCTTC
CASSLLRGQQGNEQFF
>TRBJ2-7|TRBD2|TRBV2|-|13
TGTGCCACCTCAGAAGGGACTAGCGGGAGACGGTACTTC
CATSEGTSGRRYF
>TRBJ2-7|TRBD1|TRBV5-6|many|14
TGTGCCAGCAGCTTAGGGACAGTATCCTACGAGCAGTACTTC
CASSLGTVSYEQYF
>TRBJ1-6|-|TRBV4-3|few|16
TGCGCCAGCAGCCACAAGGCGGGTAACTATAATTCACCCCTCCACTTT
CASSHKAGNYNSPLHF
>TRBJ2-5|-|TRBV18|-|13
TGTGCCGGCTCACCGGACAGACAAGAGACCCAGTACTTC
CAGSPDRQETQYF
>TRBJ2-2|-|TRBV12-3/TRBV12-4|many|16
TGTGCCAGCAGTTTAGATACGTGGGGGGTCACCGGGGAGCTGTTTTTT
CASSLDTWGVTGELFF
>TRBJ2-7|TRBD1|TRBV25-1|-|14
TGTGCCAGCGGGACAGGCCGTCCCTCCTACGAGCAGTACTTC
CASGTGRPSYEQYF
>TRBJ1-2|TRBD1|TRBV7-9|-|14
TGTGCCAGCAGCTTAAATCTCCAGGGGGAGGGCTACACCTTC
CASSLNLQGEGYTF
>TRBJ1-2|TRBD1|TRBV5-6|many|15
TGTGCCAGCAGCTTAGACAGGGACAGATTCTATGGCTACACCTTC
CASSLDRDRFYGYTF